This note documents a single T cell receptor beta chain sequence. The sample is drawn from a study of T cell clones after liver transplantation. Germline V lookup: CDR1 MDHEN, CDR2 SYDVKM. The CDR3 is made up of 13 amino acids. Trimming took off 5 bases at V and 3 bases at J, with 8 bases between the two ends. Clones were sequenced by immunoSEQ multiplex PCR, and TCRdb holds only the in-frame ones, with some missing. The table has approximately 68,000 clones, 75% to 85% seen once. The chain has TRBV28 and TRBJ2-1, with D unclear. The TCR was taken from a human donor who received a liver transplant. This sample comprised CD4+ T cells from blood, obtained before liver transplant. CDR3 in DNA: TGTGCCAGCAGTCTAGGTGGCTACAATGAGCAGTTCTTC. Amino acid sequence: CASSLGGYNEQFF.